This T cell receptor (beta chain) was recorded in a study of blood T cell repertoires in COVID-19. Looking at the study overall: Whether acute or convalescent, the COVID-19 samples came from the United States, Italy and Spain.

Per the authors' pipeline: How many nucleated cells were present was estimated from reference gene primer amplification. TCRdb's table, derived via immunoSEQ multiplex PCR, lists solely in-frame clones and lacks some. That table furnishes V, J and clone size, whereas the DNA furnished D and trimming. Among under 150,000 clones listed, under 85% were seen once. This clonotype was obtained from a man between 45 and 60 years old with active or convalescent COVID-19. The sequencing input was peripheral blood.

The CDR3 region is CASNLRGNEQFF. The DNA for the CDR3 is TGTGCCTCTAACTTGCGAGGAAATGAGCAGTTCTTC. The chain links TRBV5-4 to TRBJ2-1; D is undetermined. The CDR3 contains 12 residues. From germline, CDR1 is SGHNT and CDR2 YYREEE (reference sequence). The V end was cut by 10 bases, the J end by 7 bases, with 15 bases between.